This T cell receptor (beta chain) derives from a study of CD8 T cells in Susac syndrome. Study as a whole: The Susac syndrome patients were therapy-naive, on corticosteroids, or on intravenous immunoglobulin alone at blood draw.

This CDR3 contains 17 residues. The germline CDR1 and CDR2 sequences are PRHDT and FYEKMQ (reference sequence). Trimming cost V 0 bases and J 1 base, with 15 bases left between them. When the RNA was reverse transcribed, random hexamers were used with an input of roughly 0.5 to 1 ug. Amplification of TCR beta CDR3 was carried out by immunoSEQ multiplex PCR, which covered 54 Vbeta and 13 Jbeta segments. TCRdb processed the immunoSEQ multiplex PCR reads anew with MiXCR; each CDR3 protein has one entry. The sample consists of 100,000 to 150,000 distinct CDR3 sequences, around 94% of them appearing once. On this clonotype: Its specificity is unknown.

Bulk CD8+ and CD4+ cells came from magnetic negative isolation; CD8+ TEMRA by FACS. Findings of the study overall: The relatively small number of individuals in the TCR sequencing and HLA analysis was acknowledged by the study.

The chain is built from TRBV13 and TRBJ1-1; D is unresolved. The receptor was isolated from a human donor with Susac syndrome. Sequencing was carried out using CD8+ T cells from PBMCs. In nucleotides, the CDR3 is TGTGCCAGCAGCTTAGGCCCATTCGTGGAGGGGAACACTGAAGCTTTCTTT. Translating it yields CASSLGPFVEGNTEAFF.